These T cell receptor beta chains were read from a single sample in a study of blood T cell repertoires in COVID-19. TCRdb keeps only in-frame clones here, not all; method: immunoSEQ multiplex PCR. The sample shows 35,000 to 45,000 clones, about nine tenths of them seen only once. Sample: peripheral blood. The receptors here all came from a man aged 55 to 70 with acute or convalescent COVID-19. Each CDR3 is given with its conserved first and last residue. The D gene is left open where the match is weak. Some rows have no size entry. The others give once, few or many, or a class for an expanded clone.

d_call clone_size j_call v_call cdr3_nt cdr3_aa
. . TRBJ2-6 TRBV2 TGTGCCAGCAGTACCGAGAGGGCCAACGTCCTGACTTTC CASSTERANVLTF
TRBD2 . TRBJ2-5 TRBV5-1 TGCGCCAGCAGCTTGGTGGCGGGGGAAGAGACCCAGTACTTC CASSLVAGEETQYF
. once TRBJ1-4 TRBV7-9 TGTGCCAGCAGCCTCAACCTACGGGGGACTAATGAAAAACTGTTTTTT CASSLNLRGTNEKLFF
. . TRBJ1-1 TRBV7-8 TGTGCCAGCAGCAAACCAAGGGGCGCGGGAAACACTGAAGCTTTCTTT CASSKPRGAGNTEAFF
. once TRBJ1-2 TRBV19 TGTGCCAGTAGTATGGGGGCGGACTATGGCTACACCTTC CASSMGADYGYTF
TRBD1 . TRBJ1-5 TRBV7-9 TGTGCCGGACAGGGGACAGGTCAGCCCCAGCATTTT CAGQGTGQPQHF
TRBD1 . TRBJ2-5 TRBV2 TGTGCCAGCAGACAGGGGGGAGAGACCCAGTACTTC CASRQGGETQYF
. . TRBJ1-4 TRBV10-3 TGTGCCATCATGGGGGGGCAGAATGAAAAACTGTTTTTT CAIMGGQNEKLFF
TRBD2 once TRBJ2-3 TRBV5-6 TGTGCCAGCAGCCCCCTAGCGGGAGGGTCAGATACGCAGTATTTT CASSPLAGGSDTQYF
TRBD2 . TRBJ2-5 TRBV11-2 TGTGCCAGCAGCTTGATGACTAGCGGGAGGGCCCGGGAGACCCAGTACTTC CASSLMTSGRARETQYF
. few TRBJ1-6 TRBV4-1 TGCGCCAGCAGCCAAGTGCGTTCACCCCTCCACTTT CASSQVRSPLHF
. . TRBJ1-4 TRBV5-1 TGCGCCAGCAGCTTAACAGGGACCAGTGAAAAACTGTTTTTT CASSLTGTSEKLFF
TRBD1 . TRBJ1-2 TRBV19 TGTGCCAGTAGTATATCGGGACAGAGCTATGGCTACACCTTC CASSISGQSYGYTF
. . TRBJ2-1 TRBV4-1 TGCGCCAGCAGCCAATATCCGGGACTCTTGAATGAGCAGTTCTTC CASSQYPGLLNEQFF
. once TRBJ2-2 TRBV12-1 TGTGCCAGCAGCTTAGTCGGTAGCCGATACGAAGGCACCGGGGAGCTGTTTTTT CASSLVGSRYEGTGELFF
. few TRBJ1-1 TRBV18 TGTGCCAGCTCACCACCGAGGACACGCGAGACTGAAGCTTTCTTT CASSPPRTRETEAFF
. . TRBJ1-5 TRBV7-2 TGTGCCAGCAGCTTAGATGGGGGGCAGCCCCAGCATTTT CASSLDGGQPQHF
. . TRBJ2-7 TRBV2 TGTGCCAGCAGTGAAGGTGTAGGGGTCTCCTACGAGCAGTACTTC CASSEGVGVSYEQYF
. . TRBJ2-7 TRBV5-4 TGTGCCAGCAGCTTGGGCGGCAGATATTACGAGCAGTACTTC CASSLGGRYYEQYF
TRBD1 once TRBJ1-5 TRBV5-8 TGTGCCAGCAGCCGATGGACAGGAAGCAATCAGCCCCAGCATTTT CASSRWTGSNQPQHF
TRBD1 . TRBJ1-4 TRBV27 TGTGCCAGCAGTTTATTCCCTCCCGGGACAGATAATGAAAAACTGTTTTTT CASSLFPPGTDNEKLFF
. . TRBJ1-5 TRBV2 TGTGCCAGCAACCCGAGGTTCGGAACCCAGCATTTT CASNPRFGTQHF
TRBD2 . TRBJ2-1 TRBV24-1 TGTGCCACCAGTGTAGCGGGGGCAACGGATGAGCAGTTCTTC CATSVAGATDEQFF
TRBD1 few TRBJ2-6 TRBV5-1 TGCGCCAGCAGCCTCTGGACAGGGGGGGACGGGGCCAACGTCCTGACTTTC CASSLWTGGDGANVLTF
TRBD1 . TRBJ1-4 TRBV28 TGTGCCACCAGGGGGGAGGGCGATGAAAAACTGTTTTTT CATRGEGDEKLFF
TRBD1 once TRBJ2-7 TRBV15 TGTGCCACCAGCAGTTTCCGGGACAGAGAGTCCTACGAGCAGTACTTC CATSSFRDRESYEQYF
. . TRBJ1-5 TRBV7-2 TGTGCCAGCAGCCTTCAGGGGCAGCCCCAGCATTTT CASSLQGQPQHF
. . TRBJ2-2 TRBV7-8 TGTGCCAGCAGCCCCCGGACTACCCGGGGAACCGGGGAGCTGTTTTTT CASSPRTTRGTGELFF
. once TRBJ1-1 TRBV3-1/TRBV3-2 TGTGCCAGCAGACAACACAGGAACACTGAAGCTTTCTTT CASRQHRNTEAFF
TRBD1 . TRBJ1-5 TRBV11-2 TGTGCCAGCAGCCGGGACAGGAATCAGCCCCAGCATTTT CASSRDRNQPQHF
TRBD1 . TRBJ1-1 TRBV11-3 TGTGCCAGCAGCTTGGAACAGGGGACTGAAGCTTTCTTT CASSLEQGTEAFF
. . TRBJ2-1 TRBV10-2 TGCGCCAGCAGTGAGACCGCGGCGGGGTCCAATGAGCAGTTCTTC CASSETAAGSNEQFF